This TCR beta chain appears in the sequencing data of a study of blood T cells in healthy people across ages. Notes on the study in general: Across the age range, TCR beta diversity per million T cells fell in a roughly linear way.

The CDR3 sequence is 14 residues long. Germline V lookup: CDR1 SGDLS, CDR2 YYNGEE. V was trimmed by 1 base and J by 9 bases, leaving 14 bases between them. A sample-barcoded 5' primer and a J-beta primer mix were used in a second PCR of roughly 7 to 12 cycles. TCRdb processed the 5' RACE reads anew with MiXCR; each CDR3 protein has one entry. The data hold hundreds of thousands of distinct CDR3 sequences, with approximately 30% observed a single time. This clonotype was detected many times. Its antigen is undetermined. Researchers report isolating at least 6.5 million PBMCs per sample. Samples each yielded at least 6 micrograms of total RNA.

This rearrangement joins TRBV9 to TRBJ2-1, with D perhaps TRBD2 (5 bases). The clonotype was recovered from an elderly woman in good health. The sequenced sample consisted of blood. CDR3 sequence reads: CASSVTSGLSEQFF. Written as DNA, the CDR3 is TGTGCCAGCAGCGTAACATCGGGGTTGAGTGAGCAGTTCTTC.